One sample yielded the 18 T cell receptor beta chains listed below, sequenced in a study of shared clonotypes between healthy human individuals. TCRdb's table, derived via immunoSEQ multiplex PCR, lists solely in-frame clones and lacks some. Among roughly 320,000 clones listed, around 90% were seen once. The specimen was memory CD8+ T cells sorted from blood. Subset meaning: CD45RO+ cells pooled with CCR7-negative TemRA cells. Every receptor here comes from a man aged 18 to 29 in good health.

V is TRBV9 and J is TRBJ2-7; perhaps TRBD2 as D (5 bases). The CDR3 runs to 17 residues. Trimming took off 0 bases at V and 2 bases at J, with 18 bases between the two ends. CDR1 and CDR2 (germline): SGDLS, YYNGEE. This CDR3 reads CASSVALDRSGPYEQYF. As DNA, the CDR3 is TGTGCCAGCAGCGTAGCTTTGGACCGAAGCGGCCCCTACGAGCAGTACTTC.

V usage is TRBV11-2 and J usage is TRBJ1-5; maybe TRBD1 (6 bases). The CDR3 runs 13 residues. V was clipped by 3 bases and J by 3 bases, with 6 bases between them. Germline values: CDR1 SGHAT, CDR2 FQNNGV. The DNA for the CDR3 is TGTGCCAGCAGCTTGGGACACAATCAGCCCCAGCATTTT. Encoded protein: CASSLGHNQPQHF.

The chain couples TRBV6-1 to TRBJ2-7; D gene uncertain. Trimming shortened V by 2 bases and J by 1 base, and 12 bases separated the two germline ends. This CDR3 has 15 residues. Germline assignment: CDR1 MNHNS and CDR2 SASEGT. The CDR3: CASSEISISSYEQYF. Written as DNA, the CDR3 is TGTGCCAGCAGTGAAATTTCGATAAGTTCCTACGAGCAGTACTTC.

The chain combines TRBV6-5 with TRBJ2-1; a possible D gene is TRBD1 (6 bases). V lost 6 bases, J lost 6 bases, and 6 bases lay in between. Looked up from germline, CDR1 is MNHEY and CDR2 is SVGAGI. The CDR3 runs 11 residues. The CDR3 DNA follows: TGTGCCAGCAGACAGGGCAATGAGCAGTTCTTC. Residues: CASRQGNEQFF.

The V gene is TRBV7-6, the J gene TRBJ2-6; the D gene is possibly TRBD2 (6 bases). Germline CDR1 reads SGHVS; CDR2 reads FNYEAQ. The CDR3 is 17 residues long. Trimming took off 2 bases at V and 0 bases at J, with 11 bases between the two ends. The CDR3 DNA reads TGTGCCAGCAGCTTATTGACCGGGGGCTCTGGGGCCAACGTCCTGACTTTC. Protein sequence: CASSLLTGGSGANVLTF.

The chain combines TRBV10-2 with TRBJ2-5; D gene ambiguous. Germline loops: CDR1 WSHSY, CDR2 SAAADI. The CDR3 is made up of 12 amino acids. Deletions cut 6 bases from V and 5 bases from J, with 10 bases between. For the CDR3, the DNA is TGCGCCAGCAGCCCTTTGTCTGAGACCCAGTACTTC. Translating gives CASSPLSETQYF.

This CDR3 reads CASSDSRALDEQFF. The CDR3 DNA follows: TGCGCCAGCAGTGACTCGAGAGCTCTGGATGAGCAGTTCTTC. The chain recombines TRBV10-1 with TRBJ2-1; D gene unclear. Trimming removed 3 bases at V and 8 bases at J, with 14 bases between. CDR1 and CDR2 from the germline V gene are WNHNN and SYGVQD (reference sequence). There are 14 residues in the CDR3.

The genes are TRBV28 and TRBJ2-2; the D is unclear. The CDR3 consists of 17 residues. Trimming pared 6 bases from V and 2 bases from J, leaving 19 bases between. Germline V lookup: CDR1 MDHEN, CDR2 SYDVKM. The CDR3 coding sequence is TGTGCCAGCAGCACTATCGCCTGGAGACTCAACACCGGGGAGCTGTTTTTT. This gives the protein CASSTIAWRLNTGELFF.

The rearrangement joins TRBV9 to TRBJ1-4; D gene ambiguous. There are 13 residues in the CDR3. The V end lost 3 bases, the J end lost 6 bases, and 9 bases lay between the germline ends. Germline V gene data show CDR1 as SGDLS and CDR2 as YYNGEE. For the CDR3, the DNA is TGTGCCAGCAGCGCGGGAGATTATGAAAAACTGTTTTTT. It yields the protein CASSAGDYEKLFF.

The chain couples TRBV30 to TRBJ2-2, with 9 bases matching TRBD2. The CDR3 is 14 amino acids. CDR1 is GTSNPN and CDR2 is SVGIG in the germline V gene (reference sequence). J gave up 2 bases and V 4 bases, and 2 bases lay outside the gene matches. Here the CDR3 reads CAWTGLANTGELFF. In nucleotides, the CDR3 is TGTGCCTGGACGGGACTAGCAAACACCGGGGAGCTGTTTTTT.

The CDR3 bases are TGTGCCAGCAGCCCTACAGGGGATATGAACACTGAAGCTTTCTTT. Its protein product is CASSPTGDMNTEAFF. The chain uses TRBV13 and TRBJ1-1, with TRBD1 matching over 7 bases. After removal of 5 bases from V and 0 bases from J, the junction contained 6 bases not matched to a gene. The CDR3 runs 15 residues. From germline, CDR1 is PRHDT and CDR2 FYEKMQ (reference sequence).

V and J are TRBV7-9 and TRBJ2-7, with D perhaps TRBD2 (5 bases). Germline CDR1 reads SEHNR; CDR2 reads FQNEAQ (reference sequence). The CDR3 totals 14 residues. Trimming shortened V by 5 bases and J by 0 bases, and 11 bases separated the two germline ends. The CDR3 coding sequence is TGTGCCAGCAGCCAAGGAGGAAACTCCTACGAGCAGTACTTC. The encoded protein is CASSQGGNSYEQYF.

Details on this clone: Other DNA sequences in this sample translate to the same CDR3. The CDR3, as DNA: TGTGCCAGCAGTTTCCGGACAGGGTATGGCTACACCTTC. This codes for CASSFRTGYGYTF. V is TRBV28 and J is TRBJ1-2, with 8 bases that match TRBD1. The CDR3 spans 13 residues. With 3 bases clipped from V and 5 bases from J, the junction kept 2 bases outside the gene matches. Germline CDR1 and CDR2: MDHEN and SYDVKM.

This clone showed up many times. One junction end disagrees with the germline gene, perhaps due to a read error. V is TRBV6-5 and J is TRBJ2-7; D is ambiguous. The CDR3 contains 13 residues. From germline, CDR1 is MNHEY and CDR2 SVGAGI. The CDR3: CASSYSPSGEQYF. CDR3 sequence (DNA): TGTGCCAGCAGCTACTCTCCCTCCGGGGAGCAGTACTTC.

The V call is TRBV2, the J call TRBJ1-2, with a possible D match to TRBD1 (5 bases). The CDR3 covers 16 residues. Trimming took off 10 bases at V and 0 bases at J, with 21 bases between the two ends. Germline V lookup: CDR1 SNHLY, CDR2 FYNNEI. In DNA form, the CDR3 reads TGTGCCACCGAATTCGATCGGGACGCCTCTAACTATGGCTACACCTTC. It translates to CATEFDRDASNYGYTF.

The chain has TRBV27 and TRBJ2-5, with 16 bases aligning to TRBD2. CDR3 size: 15 residues. With V trimmed by 3 bases and J by 11 bases, 6 bases remained unmatched. Germline assignment: CDR1 MNHEY and CDR2 SMNVEV (reference sequence). The chain's CDR3 is CASSFGGLAGGVQYF. CDR3 nucleotides: TGTGCCAGCAGTTTTGGGGGACTAGCGGGAGGGGTGCAGTACTTC.

This chain joins TRBV13 and TRBJ1-3, with 8 nucleotides matching TRBD1. CDR3 size: 15 residues. The germline V gene has CDR1 PRHDT and CDR2 FYEKMQ (reference sequence). The ends lost 7 bases at V and 5 bases at J; junction bases unmatched: 10. CDR3 sequence reads: CASNERTGLRNTIYF. CDR3 in DNA: TGTGCCAGCAACGAGCGGACAGGGTTGAGAAACACCATATATTTT.

The J gene is TRBJ2-1, the V gene TRBV11-2, with TRBD1 matching 9 bases. The junction had 3 bases not matched to a gene; V was cut back by 0 bases and J by 9 bases. Germline CDR1 is SGHAT and CDR2 is FQNNGV. The length of the CDR3 is 14 residues. CDR3 sequence (DNA): TGTGCCAGCAGCTTAGATCACAGGGGGCGTGAGCAGTTCTTC. It translates to CASSLDHRGREQFF. The whole variable domain, filled in from reference TRBV11-2 and TRBJ2-1, reads EAGVAQSPRYKIIEKRQSVAFWCNPISGHATLYWYQQILGQGPKLLIQFQNNGVVDDSQLPKDRFSAERLKGVDSTLKIQPAKLEDSAVYLCASSLDHRGREQFFGPGTRLTVL.